These T cell receptor beta chains were read from a single sample in a study of blood T cell repertoires in COVID-19. Method: immunoSEQ multiplex PCR; TCRdb's copy keeps in-frame clones and lacks some. The table has approximately 35,000 clones, 80% to 90% seen once. Sequenced sample: peripheral blood. All receptors derive from a human donor in a cohort sampled during active COVID-19. The CDR3 runs from the conserved cysteine through the conserved F or W. The D gene is left open where the match is weak. The size entry is marked missing in some rows and otherwise reads once, few, many or a size class.

size	V	D	J	CDR3	DNA
.	TRBV4-1	.	TRBJ1-4	CASSQETGRANEKLFF	TGCGCCAGCAGCCAAGAGACCGGGCGGGCTAATGAAAAACTGTTTTTT
.	TRBV19	.	TRBJ1-5	CASSITTSNQPQHF	TGTGCCAGTAGTATAACAACTAGCAATCAGCCCCAGCATTTT
.	TRBV7-9	.	TRBJ2-3	CASSLLEGDTQYF	TGTGCCAGCAGCTTACTGGAGGGGGATACGCAGTATTTT
.	TRBV13	TRBD2	TRBJ2-1	CASSYGGGGEQFF	TGTGCCAGCAGCTACGGGGGGGGCGGTGAGCAGTTCTTC
.	TRBV10-3	TRBD1	TRBJ1-4	CAISELGGVGEKLFF	TGTGCCATCAGTGAGCTAGGGGGCGTTGGTGAAAAACTGTTTTTT
once	TRBV7-9	TRBD2	TRBJ2-7	CASSLESGGAHEQYF	TGTGCCAGCAGCTTAGAAAGCGGGGGGGCCCACGAGCAGTACTTC
.	TRBV27	.	TRBJ2-7	CASSSIDSSSREQYF	TGTGCCAGCAGTTCAATCGACAGCAGTTCGAGGGAGCAGTACTTC
.	TRBV5-1	.	TRBJ2-3	CASSFTGPTDTQYF	TGCGCCAGCAGCTTTACAGGGCCCACAGATACGCAGTATTTT
.	TRBV4-1	.	TRBJ1-2	CARSRPGGSGYTF	TGCGCCCGCAGCCGGCCGGGAGGCTCTGGCTACACCTTC
.	TRBV6-1	.	TRBJ1-3	CASSERGSSGNTIYF	TGTGCCAGCAGTGAACGGGGTTCCTCTGGAAACACCATATATTTT
.	TRBV10-3	TRBD1	TRBJ2-2	CAIRPGTGNTGELFF	TGTGCCATCAGACCCGGGACAGGGAACACCGGGGAGCTGTTTTTT
once	TRBV11-3	TRBD2	TRBJ2-3	CASSTLSGGGTDTQYF	TGTGCCAGCAGCACCCTTAGCGGGGGGGGGACAGATACGCAGTATTTT
.	TRBV7-6	TRBD1	TRBJ1-4	CASSARQGATNEKLFF	TGTGCCAGCAGCGCCCGGCAGGGGGCAACTAATGAAAAACTGTTTTTT
.	TRBV11-3	TRBD1	TRBJ2-6	CASSSGQGAPGANVLTF	TGTGCCAGCAGCTCGGGACAGGGGGCGCCGGGGGCCAACGTCCTGACTTTC
.	TRBV23-1	.	TRBJ2-2	CASSHRLPQGANTGELFF	TGCGCCAGCAGTCACAGATTGCCACAGGGAGCTAACACCGGGGAGCTGTTTTTT
.	TRBV6-1	TRBD1	TRBJ1-5	CASSGPGQGADQPQHF	TGTGCCAGCAGTGGTCCGGGACAGGGGGCAGATCAGCCCCAGCATTTT
.	TRBV6-6	TRBD2	TRBJ2-7	CASSYSSSGNEQYF	TGTGCCAGCAGTTACAGTTCTAGCGGGAACGAGCAGTACTTC
.	TRBV6-5	.	TRBJ2-5	CASRKTGTRETQYF	TGTGCCAGCAGAAAAACCGGGACACGGGAGACCCAGTACTTC
.	TRBV6-5	TRBD1	TRBJ1-4	CASSYQQGAREKLFF	TGTGCCAGCAGTTATCAACAGGGGGCGCGAGAAAAACTGTTTTTT
many	TRBV18	.	TRBJ1-5	CASSPGSADNQPQHF	TGTGCCAGCTCACCAGGCAGTGCGGACAATCAGCCCCAGCATTTT
once	TRBV18	.	TRBJ1-2	CASSPDGQDYYGYTF	TGTGCCAGCTCCCCCGATGGGCAGGACTACTATGGCTACACCTTC
.	TRBV6-6	.	TRBJ2-7	CASSYGGDVDEQYF	TGTGCCAGCAGTTACGGCGGGGATGTGGACGAGCAGTACTTC
.	TRBV10-3	TRBD2	TRBJ2-1	CAISESALAGGLNNEQFF	TGTGCCATCAGTGAGTCAGCCCTAGCGGGGGGACTCAACAATGAGCAGTTCTTC
.	TRBV7-2	TRBD2	TRBJ2-7	CASSPTFGGGAYEQYF	TGTGCCAGCAGCCCAACGTTTGGCGGGGGGGCCTACGAGCAGTACTTC
once	TRBV5-6	.	TRBJ1-1	CASSLRGREAFF	TGTGCCAGCAGCCTAAGGGGCAGGGAAGCTTTCTTT
.	TRBV7-3	.	TRBJ2-2	CASSLTNRESNTGELFF	TGTGCCAGCAGCTTAACAAACAGGGAATCGAACACCGGGGAGCTGTTTTTT
.	TRBV2	.	TRBJ2-1	CASGDSSYNEQFF	TGTGCTTCAGGGGATAGCTCCTACAATGAGCAGTTCTTC
.	TRBV3-1/TRBV3-2	.	TRBJ1-6	CASSPRSLNSPLHF	TGTGCCAGCAGCCCTCGGTCGCTTAATTCACCCCTCCACTTT
once	TRBV29-1	.	TRBJ2-7	CSVVILREQYF	TGCAGCGTTGTAATTTTGCGAGAGCAGTACTTC
once	TRBV27	.	TRBJ2-2	CASSLSGANGELFF	TGTGCCAGCAGTTTATCAGGGGCCAACGGGGAGCTGTTTTTT
.	TRBV2	.	TRBJ1-1	CASITGTHTEAFF	TGTGCCAGCATTACAGGGACGCACACTGAAGCTTTCTTT
.	TRBV12-3/TRBV12-4	.	TRBJ2-7	CASSLSGEQYF	TGTGCCAGCAGTTTATCGGGGGAGCAGTACTTC
.	TRBV12-2	.	TRBJ1-2	CASRLGLAVYGYTF	TGTGCAAGTCGCCTCGGTCTCGCGGTCTATGGCTACACCTTC
.	TRBV5-1	TRBD1	TRBJ2-2	CASSSPGGPGQGNTGELFF	TGCGCCAGCAGCTCTCCAGGGGGACCGGGACAGGGGAACACCGGGGAGCTGTTTTTT
.	TRBV29-1	.	TRBJ2-1	CSVGLTEYNEQFF	TGCAGCGTTGGGTTAACAGAATACAATGAGCAGTTCTTC
.	TRBV6-5	.	TRBJ2-6	CATQSGANVLTF	TGTGCCACCCAATCTGGGGCCAACGTCCTGACTTTC
once	TRBV6-5	TRBD1	TRBJ1-2	CASSYSTGGSYGYTF	TGTGCCAGCAGTTACTCGACAGGGGGAAGCTATGGCTACACCTTC
.	TRBV5-1	TRBD2	TRBJ2-1	CASTPDGLAGNEQFF	TGCGCCAGCACCCCGGACGGACTAGCGGGTAATGAGCAGTTCTTC
.	TRBV5-5	TRBD2	TRBJ2-5	CASSFSSGVPETQYF	TGTGCCAGCAGCTTCTCTAGCGGGGTGCCAGAGACCCAGTACTTC
.	TRBV7-7	TRBD2	TRBJ2-3	CASSLRRGGVADTQYF	TGTGCTAGCAGCTTACGGCGGGGGGGTGTCGCAGATACGCAGTATTTT
.	TRBV7-9	TRBD1	TRBJ1-4	CASSLRTGGDEKLFF	TGTGCCAGCAGCCTCCGGACAGGGGGGGATGAAAAACTGTTTTTT
once	TRBV7-2	.	TRBJ2-3	CASSGDLSQYF	TGTGCCAGCAGCGGGGACTTATCGCAGTATTTT
once	TRBV11-2	.	TRBJ1-2	CASSPNGYSHGYTF	TGTGCCAGCAGCCCTAACGGGTATTCACATGGCTACACCTTC
.	TRBV11-2	.	TRBJ2-7	CASSLDQGQYF	TGTGCCAGCAGCTTAGACCAGGGGCAGTACTTC
.	TRBV9	.	TRBJ2-1	CASSVGLSGAYNEQFF	TGTGCCAGCAGCGTAGGACTTAGCGGAGCTTACAATGAGCAGTTCTTC
.	TRBV18	.	TRBJ1-2	CASSPGAGHLNYGYTF	TGTGCCAGCTCACCAGGAGCGGGACACCTTAACTATGGCTACACCTTC
.	TRBV4-1	TRBD1	TRBJ1-1	CASSPTGQVRTEAFF	TGCGCCAGCAGCCCCACCGGACAGGTCCGCACTGAAGCTTTCTTT
once	TRBV7-2	.	TRBJ2-5	CASSGPGQDSPRETQYF	TGTGCCAGCAGCGGACCGGGACAAGATAGTCCAAGAGAGACCCAGTACTTC
.	TRBV5-4	TRBD1	TRBJ1-1	CASSLSPTGARNTEAFF	TGTGCCAGCAGCCTGTCACCGACAGGGGCCCGGAACACTGAAGCTTTCTTT
once	TRBV28	.	TRBJ1-1	CASTGQGGDTEAFF	TGTGCCAGCACAGGGCAGGGAGGCGACACTGAAGCTTTCTTT
.	TRBV9	.	TRBJ2-6	CASSIGANVLTF	TGTGCCAGCAGCATAGGGGCCAACGTCCTGACTTTC
.	TRBV6-6	.	TRBJ2-7	CASSSIENEQYF	TGTGCCAGCAGTTCGATAGAGAACGAGCAGTACTTC
.	TRBV27	.	TRBJ1-6	CASSLFPDSYNSPLHF	TGTGCCAGCAGTTTATTTCCAGACTCCTATAATTCACCCCTCCACTTT